Detailed here is one TCR beta chain. This sample was included in a study of T cell responses to AZD1222 COVID-19 vaccine. Repertoires were generated with immunoSEQ multiplex PCR, while TCRdb's copy carries only in-frame clones and drops some. Altogether roughly 120,000 clones are present, roughly 90% being singletons, with the ten largest covering around 14%. There are 16 residues in the CDR3. V dropped 6 bases and J dropped 5; count of bases not matched to a gene: 11. The germline CDR1 and CDR2 sequences are MNHEY and SVGEGT. This TCR was recovered from an adult in good health. Sequenced here: peripheral blood, sampled on day 0 of AZD1222 vaccination. The chain uses TRBV6-2 or TRBV6-3 and TRBJ2-2; 8 positions agree with TRBD1. The CDR3 loop is CASSRIRDRSTGELFF. The DNA of the CDR3 is TGTGCCAGCAGCCGAATACGGGACAGGTCGACCGGGGAGCTGTTTTTT.